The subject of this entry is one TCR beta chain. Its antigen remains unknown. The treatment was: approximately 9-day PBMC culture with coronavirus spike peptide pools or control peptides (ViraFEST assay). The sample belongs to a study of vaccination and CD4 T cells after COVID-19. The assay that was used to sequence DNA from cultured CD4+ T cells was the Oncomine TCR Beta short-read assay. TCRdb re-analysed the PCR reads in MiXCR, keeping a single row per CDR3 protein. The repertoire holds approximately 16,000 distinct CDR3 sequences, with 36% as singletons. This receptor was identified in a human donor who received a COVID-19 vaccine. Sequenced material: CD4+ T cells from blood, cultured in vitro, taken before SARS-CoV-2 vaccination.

CDR3 in DNA: TGTGCCAGTAGTATCGGTGACAACAATCAGCCCCAGCATTTT. This translates into CASSIGDNNQPQHF. The V and J genes are TRBV19 and TRBJ1-5; D not resolved. V dropped 3 bases and J dropped 3 bases, with 9 bases sitting between them. Germline V lookup: CDR1 LNHDA, CDR2 SQIVND (reference sequence). CDR3 size: 14 residues.